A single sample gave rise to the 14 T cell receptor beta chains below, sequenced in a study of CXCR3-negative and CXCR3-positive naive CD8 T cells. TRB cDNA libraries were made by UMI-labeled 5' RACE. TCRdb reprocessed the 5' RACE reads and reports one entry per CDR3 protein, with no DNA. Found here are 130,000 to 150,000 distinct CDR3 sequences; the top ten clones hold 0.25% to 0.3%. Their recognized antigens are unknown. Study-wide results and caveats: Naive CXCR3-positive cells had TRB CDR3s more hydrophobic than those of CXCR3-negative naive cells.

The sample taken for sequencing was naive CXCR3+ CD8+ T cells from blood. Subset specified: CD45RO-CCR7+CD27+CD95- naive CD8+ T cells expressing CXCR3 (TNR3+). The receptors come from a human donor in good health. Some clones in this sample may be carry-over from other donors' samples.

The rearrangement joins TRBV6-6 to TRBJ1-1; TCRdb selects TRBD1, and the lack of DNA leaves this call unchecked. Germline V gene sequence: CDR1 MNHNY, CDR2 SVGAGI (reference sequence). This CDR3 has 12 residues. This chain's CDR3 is CASSGTGTEAFF.

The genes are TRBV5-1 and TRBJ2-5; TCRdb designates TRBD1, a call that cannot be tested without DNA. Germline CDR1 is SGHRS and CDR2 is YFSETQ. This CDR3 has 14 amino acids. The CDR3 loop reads CASSRGVGGETQYF.

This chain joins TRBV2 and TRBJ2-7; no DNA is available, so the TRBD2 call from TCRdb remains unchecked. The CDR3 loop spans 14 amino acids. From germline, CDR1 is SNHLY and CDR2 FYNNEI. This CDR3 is CASRPGLLGYEQYF.

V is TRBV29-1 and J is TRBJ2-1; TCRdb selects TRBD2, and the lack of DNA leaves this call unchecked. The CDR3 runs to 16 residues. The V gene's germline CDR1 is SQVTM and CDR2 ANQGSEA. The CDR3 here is CSVDRLAGNSYNEQFF.

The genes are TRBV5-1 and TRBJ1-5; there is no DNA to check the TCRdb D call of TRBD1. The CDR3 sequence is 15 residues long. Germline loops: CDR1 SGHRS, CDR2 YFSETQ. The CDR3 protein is CASSLGGTDNQPQHF. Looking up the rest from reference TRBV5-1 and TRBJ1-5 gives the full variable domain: KAGVTQTPRYLIKTRGQQVTLSCSPISGHRSVSWYQQTPGQGLQFLFEYFSETQRNKGNFPGRFSGRQFSNSRSEMNVSTLELGDSALYLCASSLGGTDNQPQHFGDGTRLSIL.

The CDR3 spells CASSSTGGVATDTQYF. This chain joins TRBV12-3 or TRBV12-4 and TRBJ2-3; absent DNA, TCRdb's TRBD1 call cannot be checked. The CDR3 is 16 amino acids.

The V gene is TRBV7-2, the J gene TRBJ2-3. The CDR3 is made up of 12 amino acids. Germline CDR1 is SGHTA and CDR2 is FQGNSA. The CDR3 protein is CASSLPADTQYF.

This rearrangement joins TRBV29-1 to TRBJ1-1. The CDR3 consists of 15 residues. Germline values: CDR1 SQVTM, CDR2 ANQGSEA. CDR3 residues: CSVESYSLMNTEAFF.

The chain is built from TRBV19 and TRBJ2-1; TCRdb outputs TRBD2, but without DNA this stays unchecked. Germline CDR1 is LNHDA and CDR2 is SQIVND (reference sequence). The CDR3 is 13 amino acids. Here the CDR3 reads CATLNWTSSEQFF.

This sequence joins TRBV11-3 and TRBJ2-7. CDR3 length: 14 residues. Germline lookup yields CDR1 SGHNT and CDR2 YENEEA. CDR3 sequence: CASSLRSSAYEQYF.

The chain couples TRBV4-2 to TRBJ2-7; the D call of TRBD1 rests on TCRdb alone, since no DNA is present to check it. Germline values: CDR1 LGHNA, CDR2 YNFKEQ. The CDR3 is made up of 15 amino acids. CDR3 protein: CASSQEWDRGYEQYF.

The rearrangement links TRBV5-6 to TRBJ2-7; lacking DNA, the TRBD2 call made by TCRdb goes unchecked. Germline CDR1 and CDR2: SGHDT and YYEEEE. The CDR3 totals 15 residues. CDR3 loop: CASSFGTSGTYEQYF.

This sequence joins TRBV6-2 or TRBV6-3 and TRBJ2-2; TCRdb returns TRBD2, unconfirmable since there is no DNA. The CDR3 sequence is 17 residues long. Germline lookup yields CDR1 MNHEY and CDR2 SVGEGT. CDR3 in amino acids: CASSYAPAGANTGELFF.

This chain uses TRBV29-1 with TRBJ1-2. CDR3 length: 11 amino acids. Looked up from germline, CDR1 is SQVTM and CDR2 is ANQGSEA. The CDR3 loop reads CSVEIFNGYTF.